The 3 T cell receptor beta chains listed next were all sequenced from one sample in a study of blood T cells in healthy people across ages. A J-beta primer mix and a sample-barcoded 5' primer were used in a second PCR of about 6 to 12 cycles. TCRdb independently ran MiXCR on the 5' RACE reads; one entry per CDR3 protein. The table has more than 900,000 distinct CDR3 sequences, 25% to 35% seen once. This sample also appeared in a second study, on T cells of mothers and their children.

The specimen was blood. These receptors came from a woman in her forties in good health.

This clonotype was recorded many times. V is TRBV7-8 and J is TRBJ1-1; D is perhaps TRBD1 (6 bases). Trimming left V 3 bases short and J 1 base short, with 9 bases between. The CDR3 extends over 14 amino acids. CDR1 SGHVS and CDR2 FQNEAQ come from the germline V gene. The CDR3 DNA is TGTGCCAGCAGCTTTATACAGGGGAACACTGAAGCTTTCTTT. This translates into CASSFIQGNTEAFF.

Remarks on this clonotype: A junction boundary mismatches the germline segment, possibly from a read error. The V call is TRBV28, the J call TRBJ2-5; D assignment may be TRBD1 or TRBD2 (5 bases each). The CDR3 sequence is 16 residues long. Germline loops: CDR1 MDHEN, CDR2 SYDVKM. The CDR3: CTSNPDGSGTWGTQYF. CDR3 coding DNA: TGTACCAGCAACCCAGACGGGTCGGGGACGTGGGGGACCCAGTACTTC.

This rearrangement joins TRBV7-2 to TRBJ1-6; 7 nucleotides match TRBD1. The V gene end was trimmed by 2 bases and the J gene end by 10 bases; junction bases not matched to a gene: 5. CDR1 is SGHTA and CDR2 is FQGNSA in the germline V gene. The CDR3 extends over 14 amino acids. The DNA for the CDR3 is TGTGCCAGCAGCTTAATCAGGGGGAGCTCACCCCTCCACTTT. Encoded protein: CASSLIRGSSPLHF.